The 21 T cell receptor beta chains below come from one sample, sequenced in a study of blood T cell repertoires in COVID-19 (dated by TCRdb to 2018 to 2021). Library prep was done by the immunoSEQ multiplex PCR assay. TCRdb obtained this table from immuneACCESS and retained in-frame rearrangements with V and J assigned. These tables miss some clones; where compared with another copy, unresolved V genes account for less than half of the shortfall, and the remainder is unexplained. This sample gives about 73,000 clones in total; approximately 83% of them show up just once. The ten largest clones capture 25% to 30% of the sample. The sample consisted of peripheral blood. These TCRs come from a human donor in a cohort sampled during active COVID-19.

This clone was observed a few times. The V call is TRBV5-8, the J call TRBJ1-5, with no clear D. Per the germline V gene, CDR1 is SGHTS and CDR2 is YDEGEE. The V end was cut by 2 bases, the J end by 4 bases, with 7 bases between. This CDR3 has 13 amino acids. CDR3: CASSLRENQPQHF. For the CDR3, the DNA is TGTGCCAGCAGCTTAAGGGAGAATCAGCCCCAGCATTTT.

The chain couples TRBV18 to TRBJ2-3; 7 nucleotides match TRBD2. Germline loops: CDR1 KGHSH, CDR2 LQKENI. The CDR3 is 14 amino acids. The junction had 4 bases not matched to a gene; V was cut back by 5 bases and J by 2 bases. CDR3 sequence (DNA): TGTGCCAGCTCAACGGGGGGATCCACAGATACGCAGTATTTT. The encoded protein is CASSTGGSTDTQYF.

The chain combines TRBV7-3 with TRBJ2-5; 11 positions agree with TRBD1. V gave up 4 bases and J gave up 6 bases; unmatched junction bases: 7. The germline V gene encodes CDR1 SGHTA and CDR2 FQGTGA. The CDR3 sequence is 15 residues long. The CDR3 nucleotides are TGTGCCAGCAGCTCCGGGACAGGGGGATTTCAGACCCAGTACTTC. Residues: CASSSGTGGFQTQYF.

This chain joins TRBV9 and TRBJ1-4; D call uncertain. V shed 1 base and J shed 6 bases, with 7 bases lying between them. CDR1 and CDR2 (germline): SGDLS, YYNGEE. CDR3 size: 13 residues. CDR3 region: CASSVFADEKLFF. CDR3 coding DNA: TGTGCCAGCAGCGTATTCGCGGATGAAAAACTGTTTTTT.

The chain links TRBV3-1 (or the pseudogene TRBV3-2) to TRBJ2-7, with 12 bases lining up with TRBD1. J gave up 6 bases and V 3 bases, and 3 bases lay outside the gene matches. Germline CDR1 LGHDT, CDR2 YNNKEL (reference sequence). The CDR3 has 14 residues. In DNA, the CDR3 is TGTGCCAGCAGCCAGGGGACAGGGGGCTTCGAGCAGTACTTC. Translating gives CASSQGTGGFEQYF.

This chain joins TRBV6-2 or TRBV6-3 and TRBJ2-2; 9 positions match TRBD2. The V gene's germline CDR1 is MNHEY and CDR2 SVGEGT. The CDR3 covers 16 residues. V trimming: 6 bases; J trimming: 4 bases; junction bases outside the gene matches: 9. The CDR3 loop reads CASSHLRRGGTGELFF. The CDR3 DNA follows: TGTGCCAGCAGCCACCTGAGGCGGGGGGGCACCGGGGAGCTGTTTTTT.

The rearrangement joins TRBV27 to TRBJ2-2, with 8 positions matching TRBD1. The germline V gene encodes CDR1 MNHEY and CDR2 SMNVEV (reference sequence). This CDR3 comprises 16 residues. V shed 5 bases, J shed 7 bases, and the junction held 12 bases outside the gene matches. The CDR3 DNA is TGTGCCAGCAGTCTAGGTCTAGGACAGGGTATCGGGGAGCTGTTTTTT. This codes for CASSLGLGQGIGELFF.

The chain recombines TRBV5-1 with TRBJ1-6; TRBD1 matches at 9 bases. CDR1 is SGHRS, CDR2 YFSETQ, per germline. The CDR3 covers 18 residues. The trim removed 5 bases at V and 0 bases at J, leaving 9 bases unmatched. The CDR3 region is CASRGTGRGSSYNSPLHF. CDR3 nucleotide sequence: TGCGCCAGCAGGGGGACAGGGCGCGGGAGCTCCTATAATTCACCCCTCCACTTT.

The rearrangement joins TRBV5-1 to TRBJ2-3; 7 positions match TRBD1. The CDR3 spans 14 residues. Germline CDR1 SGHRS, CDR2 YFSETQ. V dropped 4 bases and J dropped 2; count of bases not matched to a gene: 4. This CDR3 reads CASSKGQPTDTQYF. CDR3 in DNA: TGCGCCAGCAGCAAGGGACAGCCCACAGATACGCAGTATTTT.

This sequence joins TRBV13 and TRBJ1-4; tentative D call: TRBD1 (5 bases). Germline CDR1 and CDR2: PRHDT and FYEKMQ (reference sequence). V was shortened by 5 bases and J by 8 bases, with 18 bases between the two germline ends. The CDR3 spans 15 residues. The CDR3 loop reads CASSKRDGGGEKLFF. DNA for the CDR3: TGTGCCAGCAGCAAAAGGGACGGCGGGGGAGAAAAACTGTTTTTT.

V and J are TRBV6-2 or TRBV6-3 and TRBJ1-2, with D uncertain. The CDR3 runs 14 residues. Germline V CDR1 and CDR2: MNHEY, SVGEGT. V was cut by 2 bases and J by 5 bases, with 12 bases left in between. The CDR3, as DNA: TGTGCCAGCAGTTACGGCCCGGGGTGGTATGGCTACACCTTC. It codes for CASSYGPGWYGYTF.

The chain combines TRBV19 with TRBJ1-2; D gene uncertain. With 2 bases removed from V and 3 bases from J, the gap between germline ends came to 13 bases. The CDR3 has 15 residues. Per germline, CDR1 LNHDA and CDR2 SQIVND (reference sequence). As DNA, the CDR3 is TGTGCCAGTAGTATAACGGGGAACCCTCACTATGGCTACACCTTC. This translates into CASSITGNPHYGYTF.

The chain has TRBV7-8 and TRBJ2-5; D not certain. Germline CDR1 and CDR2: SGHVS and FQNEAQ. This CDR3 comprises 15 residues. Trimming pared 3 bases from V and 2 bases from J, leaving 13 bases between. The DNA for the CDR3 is TGTGCCAGCAGCTTGTTCCTCCGTGTACAAGAGACCCAGTACTTC. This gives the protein CASSLFLRVQETQYF.

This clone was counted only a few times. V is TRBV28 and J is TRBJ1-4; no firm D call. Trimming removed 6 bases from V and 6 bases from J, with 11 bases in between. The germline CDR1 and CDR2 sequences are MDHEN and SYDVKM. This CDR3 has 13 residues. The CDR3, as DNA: TGTGCCAGCAGCGTCCGAGGTTATGAAAAACTGTTTTTT. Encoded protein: CASSVRGYEKLFF. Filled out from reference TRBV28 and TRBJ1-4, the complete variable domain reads DVKVTQSSRYLVKRTGEKVFLECVQDMDHENMFWYRQDPGLGLRLIYFSYDVKMKEKGDIPEGYSVSREKKERFSLILESASTNQTSMYLCASSVRGYEKLFFGSGTQLSVL.

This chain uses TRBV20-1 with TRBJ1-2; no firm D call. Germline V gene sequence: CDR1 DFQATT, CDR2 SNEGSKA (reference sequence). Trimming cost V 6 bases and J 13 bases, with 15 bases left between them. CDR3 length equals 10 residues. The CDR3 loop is CSAAPQFSTF. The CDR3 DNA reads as TGCAGTGCCGCCCCACAGTTCTCCACCTTC.

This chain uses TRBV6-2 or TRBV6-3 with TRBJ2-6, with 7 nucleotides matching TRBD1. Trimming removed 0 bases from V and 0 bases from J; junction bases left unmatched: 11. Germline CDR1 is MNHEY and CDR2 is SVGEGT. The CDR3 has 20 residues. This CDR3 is CASSYSLYRRDSSGANVLTF. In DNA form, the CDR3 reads TGTGCCAGCAGTTACTCTCTATACCGACGGGACAGCTCTGGGGCCAACGTCCTGACTTTC.

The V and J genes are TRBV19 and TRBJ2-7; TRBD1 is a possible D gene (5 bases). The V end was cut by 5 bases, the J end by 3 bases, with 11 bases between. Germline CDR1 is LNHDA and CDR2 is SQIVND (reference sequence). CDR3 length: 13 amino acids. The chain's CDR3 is CASSPDSFYEQYF. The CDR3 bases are TGTGCCAGTAGTCCCGACAGTTTCTACGAGCAGTACTTC.

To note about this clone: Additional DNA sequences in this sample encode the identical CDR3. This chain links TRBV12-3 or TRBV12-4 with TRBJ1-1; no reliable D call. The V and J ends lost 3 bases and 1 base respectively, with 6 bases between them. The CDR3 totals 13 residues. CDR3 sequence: CASSFAGNTEAFF. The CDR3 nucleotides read TGTGCCAGCAGTTTTGCGGGGAACACTGAAGCTTTCTTT.

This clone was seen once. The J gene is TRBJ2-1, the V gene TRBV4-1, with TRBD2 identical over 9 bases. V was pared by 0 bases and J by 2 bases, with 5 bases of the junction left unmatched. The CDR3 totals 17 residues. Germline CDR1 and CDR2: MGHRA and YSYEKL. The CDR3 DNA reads TGCGCCAGCAGCCAAGATCGTCGACTAGCGGCCTACAATGAGCAGTTCTTC. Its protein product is CASSQDRRLAAYNEQFF.

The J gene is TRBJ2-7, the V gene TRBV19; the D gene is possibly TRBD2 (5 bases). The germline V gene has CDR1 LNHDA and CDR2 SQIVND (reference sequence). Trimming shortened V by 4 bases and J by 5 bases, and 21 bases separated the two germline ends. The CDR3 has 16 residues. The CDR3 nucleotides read TGTGCCAGTAGTACCGGACGGAGGATCGTCTTCGACGAGCAGTACTTC. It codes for CASSTGRRIVFDEQYF.

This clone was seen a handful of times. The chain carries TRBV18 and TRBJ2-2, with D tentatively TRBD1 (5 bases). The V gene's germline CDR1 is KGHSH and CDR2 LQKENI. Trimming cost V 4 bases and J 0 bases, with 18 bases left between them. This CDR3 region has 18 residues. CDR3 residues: CASSQGLGRVANTGELFF. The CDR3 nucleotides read TGTGCCAGCTCACAGGGGTTGGGCCGCGTTGCGAACACCGGGGAGCTGTTTTTT. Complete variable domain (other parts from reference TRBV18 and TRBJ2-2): NAGVMQNPRHLVRRRGQEARLRCSPMKGHSHVYWYRQLPEEGLKFMVYLQKENIIDESGMPKERFSAEFPKEGPSILRIQQVVRGDSAAYFCASSQGLGRVANTGELFFGEGSRLTVL.